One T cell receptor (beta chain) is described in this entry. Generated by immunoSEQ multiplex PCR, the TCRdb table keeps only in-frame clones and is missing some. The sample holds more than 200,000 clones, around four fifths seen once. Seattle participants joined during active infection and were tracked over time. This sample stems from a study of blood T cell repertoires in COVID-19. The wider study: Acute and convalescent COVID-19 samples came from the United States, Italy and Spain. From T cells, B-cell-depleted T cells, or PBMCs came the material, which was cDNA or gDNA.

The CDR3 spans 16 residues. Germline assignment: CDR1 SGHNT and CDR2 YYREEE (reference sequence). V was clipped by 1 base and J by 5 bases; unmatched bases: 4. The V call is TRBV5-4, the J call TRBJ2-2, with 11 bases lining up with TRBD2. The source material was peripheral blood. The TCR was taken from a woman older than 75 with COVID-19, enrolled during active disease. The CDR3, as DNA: TGTGCCAGCAGCTTGTCTAGCGGGGGGTTAACCGGGGAGCTGTTTTTT. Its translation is CASSLSSGGLTGELFF.